The 2 T cell receptor beta chains in this list originate from one sample, sequenced in a study. A single record per CDR3 protein comes from TCRdb applying MiXCR to the 5' RACE reads. The sample gives 62,000 or so distinct CDR3 sequences, about 20% of which show up once; under 3.5% is in the top ten. Sequencing used memory CD4+ T cells sorted from a lymph node. Noted subset: memory CD4+ T cells, CD4+CD45RO+CD25-. Receptors originate from a female donor with breast cancer.

This clonotype was seen at least ten times. This sequence joins TRBV7-9 and TRBJ2-5; 7 bases are a match to TRBD2. Germline CDR1 is SEHNR and CDR2 is FQNEAQ (reference sequence). V lost 4 bases to trimming and J lost 1 base; unmatched junction nucleotides: 3. CDR3 length equals 14 residues. CDR3 nucleotide sequence: TGTGCCAGCAGCTCGACTAGCCCCCAAGAGACCCAGTACTTC. Its translation is CASSSTSPQETQYF.

The chain couples TRBV5-1 to TRBJ2-1, with 9 bases identical to TRBD1. J lost 6 bases, V lost 0 bases, and 7 bases had no gene match. Germline CDR1 reads SGHRS; CDR2 reads YFSETQ. The CDR3 extends over 16 amino acids. CDR3 sequence reads: CASSLGGTGRGNEQFF. CDR3 nucleotide sequence: TGCGCCAGCAGCTTGGGTGGGACAGGGAGAGGCAATGAGCAGTTCTTC.